A single sample is the source of the 30 T cell receptor beta chains below, sequenced in a study of shared clonotypes between healthy human individuals. TCRdb's copy holds only in-frame clones and misses some; the assay was immunoSEQ multiplex PCR. The table records approximately 1,500,000 clones, around 95% of them present only once. The sequenced material came from naive CD4+ T cells sorted from blood. Sample subset: CD45RA+ positively selected. The origin of the receptors is a man aged 25-40 years in good health.

V is TRBV19 and J is TRBJ1-1; no firm D call. Germline V gene data show CDR1 as LNHDA and CDR2 as SQIVND (reference sequence). The CDR3 sequence is 13 residues long. V was clipped by 4 bases and J by 6 bases, with 12 bases between them. The CDR3 region has the DNA TGTGCCAGTAGTACGGGGATTCTCTCTGAAGCTTTCTTT. This codes for CASSTGILSEAFF.

Note on this clone: Other nucleotide sequences in the sample specify the same CDR3. The chain carries TRBV29-1 and TRBJ2-3; D is ambiguous. Germline V lookup: CDR1 SQVTM, CDR2 ANQGSEA. The length of the CDR3 is 13 residues. Trimming took off 4 bases at V and 2 bases at J, with 10 bases between the two ends. The CDR3 loop is CSVAGRHTDTQYF. The CDR3 region has the DNA TGCAGCGTTGCTGGTCGGCACACAGATACGCAGTATTTT.

V and J are TRBV28 and TRBJ2-1; perhaps TRBD1 as D (7 bases). V was pared by 8 bases and J by 9 bases, with 17 bases between. The CDR3 runs 13 residues. The germline CDR1 and CDR2 sequences are MDHEN and SYDVKM. CDR3: CASVIHRGGEQFF. DNA of the CDR3: TGTGCCAGCGTTATTCACAGGGGAGGTGAGCAGTTCTTC.

V gene TRBV28 combines with J gene TRBJ2-1; TRBD2 matches 7 bases. V was clipped by 6 bases and J by 10 bases; unmatched bases: 9. Germline-derived CDR1 and CDR2 are MDHEN and SYDVKM. This CDR3 contains 13 residues. The CDR3 sequence is CASSLAWGGEQFF. CDR3 bases: TGTGCCAGCAGCCTAGCGTGGGGGGGAGAGCAGTTCTTC. The complete variable domain, with remaining parts taken from reference TRBV28 and TRBJ2-1, reads DVKVTQSSRYLVKRTGEKVFLECVQDMDHENMFWYRQDPGLGLRLIYFSYDVKMKEKGDIPEGYSVSREKKERFSLILESASTNQTSMYLCASSLAWGGEQFFGPGTRLTVL.

This clone was detected once. The chain recombines TRBV7-9 with TRBJ2-7; a weak D match, TRBD2 (6 bases). Per the germline V gene, CDR1 is SEHNR and CDR2 is FQNEAQ (reference sequence). V was trimmed by 4 bases and J by 6 bases, leaving 19 bases between them. CDR3 length: 15 residues. CDR3 nucleotides: TGTGCCAGCAGCTCCGAGGGGACTCCGTTTTCCGAGCAGTACTTC. This translates into CASSSEGTPFSEQYF. The whole variable domain, filled in from reference TRBV7-9 and TRBJ2-7, reads DTGVSQNPRHKITKRGQNVTFRCDPISEHNRLYWYRQTLGQGPEFLTYFQNEAQLEKSRLLSDRFSAERPKGSFSTLEIQRTEQGDSAMYLCASSSEGTPFSEQYFGPGTRLTVT.

The gene calls are TRBV27 and TRBJ2-5, with 10 nucleotides matching TRBD1. Trimming cost V 8 bases and J 2 bases; bases outside gene matches: 5. The V gene's germline CDR1 is MNHEY and CDR2 SMNVEV (reference sequence). CDR3 size: 14 residues. The chain's CDR3 is CASLDRGLQETQYF. CDR3 nucleotide sequence: TGTGCCAGCCTGGACAGGGGGTTACAAGAGACCCAGTACTTC.

V usage is TRBV29-1 and J usage is TRBJ2-3, with D possibly TRBD1 on 5 matching bases. This CDR3 region has 13 residues. Germline CDR1 reads SQVTM; CDR2 reads ANQGSEA. V lost 1 base and J lost 2, with 7 bases in between. CDR3 loop: CSVEGQTTDTQYF. For the CDR3, the DNA is TGCAGCGTTGAAGGACAGACCACAGATACGCAGTATTTT.

The chain links TRBV7-3 to TRBJ1-1, with 9 positions matching TRBD1. Germline CDR1 reads SGHTA; CDR2 reads FQGTGA. V dropped 4 bases and J dropped 1; count of bases not matched to a gene: 4. The CDR3 contains 15 residues. CDR3 amino acids: CASSSGTGPNTEAFF. In DNA form, the CDR3 reads TGTGCCAGCAGCTCGGGGACAGGGCCGAACACTGAAGCTTTCTTT.

This sequence joins TRBV7-9 and TRBJ2-7, with D tentatively TRBD1 (5 bases). The germline V gene has CDR1 SEHNR and CDR2 FQNEAQ (reference sequence). V was clipped by 8 bases and J by 0 bases, with 17 bases between them. The CDR3 is 15 residues long. The CDR3 here is CASAPWTNPSYEQYF. CDR3 sequence (DNA): TGTGCCAGCGCTCCCTGGACAAACCCCTCCTACGAGCAGTACTTC.

This clone was detected only once. The J gene is TRBJ1-5, the V gene TRBV18, with unresolved D. Trimming took off 4 bases at V and 12 bases at J, with 16 bases between the two ends. Germline CDR1 is KGHSH and CDR2 is LQKENI. This CDR3 is 13 amino acids long. CDR3 coding DNA: TGTGCCAGCTCACTAGATCACGGTTCTCTCCAGCATTTT. Amino acids: CASSLDHGSLQHF.

The chain joins TRBV15 to TRBJ1-2; 8 bases are shared with TRBD1. The CDR3 has 14 residues. Trimming at V came to 4 bases and at J to 4 bases, leaving 5 bases not matched to a gene. Germline CDR1 and CDR2: LNHNV and YYDKDF (reference sequence). The CDR3 reads CATSKDRVGYGYTF. CDR3 DNA sequence: TGTGCCACCAGCAAGGACAGGGTCGGCTATGGCTACACCTTC.

This chain connects TRBV27 to TRBJ1-5; weak D call: TRBD1 (6 bases). The CDR3 covers 15 residues. Germline V gives CDR1 MNHEY, CDR2 SMNVEV (reference sequence). V gave up 2 bases and J gave up 3 bases, with 11 bases separating them. CDR3 sequence (DNA): TGTGCCAGCAGTTTAAGTTGGGGGGCCAATCAGCCCCAGCATTTT. Translation: CASSLSWGANQPQHF.

V usage is TRBV2 and J usage is TRBJ2-5; 11 bases agree with TRBD2. The germline CDR1 and CDR2 sequences are SNHLY and FYNNEI. The CDR3 runs 15 residues. Germline trimming cut 8 bases from V and 4 bases from J; bases unmatched to any gene: 9. This CDR3 is CASATSGSFGETQYF. The CDR3 nucleotides are TGTGCCAGCGCTACTAGCGGGAGCTTCGGAGAGACCCAGTACTTC.

The chain recombines TRBV5-1 with TRBJ2-7, with 7 bases identical to TRBD1. Looked up from germline, CDR1 is SGHRS and CDR2 is YFSETQ. The CDR3 sequence is 14 residues long. Trimming cost V 4 bases and J 2 bases; bases outside gene matches: 6. The CDR3 loop reads CASSQGQTPYEQYF. The CDR3 coding sequence is TGCGCCAGCAGCCAGGGACAGACCCCCTACGAGCAGTACTTC.

V is TRBV25-1 and J is TRBJ2-3; TRBD2 is a possible D gene (6 bases). CDR1 and CDR2 from the germline V gene are MGHDK and SYGVNS. The CDR3 covers 17 residues. The ends were cut back, 2 bases at V and 5 bases at J, with 20 bases in the middle. The chain's CDR3 is CASSEIRLVLGGDTQYF. CDR3 coding DNA: TGTGCCAGCAGTGAAATAAGACTAGTACTGGGGGGAGATACGCAGTATTTT.

The chain employs TRBV30 and TRBJ2-6; D gene unclear. The CDR3 is 15 amino acids. Germline CDR1 and CDR2: GTSNPN and SVGIG (reference sequence). Trimming left V 0 bases short and J 4 bases short, with 10 bases between. CDR3 protein: CAWSVWLSGANVLTF. For the CDR3, the DNA is TGTGCCTGGAGTGTATGGCTATCAGGGGCCAACGTCCTGACTTTC. The full variable domain, completed using reference TRBV30 and TRBJ2-6, is SQTIHQWPATLVQPVGSPLSLECTVEGTSNPNLYWYRQAAGRGLQLLFYSVGIGQISSEVPQNLSASRPQDRQFILSSKKLLLSDSGFYLCAWSVWLSGANVLTFGAGSRLTVL.

The chain's CDR3 is CASSGTRRRETQYF. CDR3 nucleotides: TGTGCCAGCAGCGGGACCCGGAGGAGGGAGACCCAGTACTTC. The chain has TRBV2 and TRBJ2-5, with D perhaps being TRBD1 or TRBD2 (5 bases each). The V gene's germline CDR1 is SNHLY and CDR2 FYNNEI. V lost 6 bases, J lost 5 bases, and 16 bases lay in between. This CDR3 has 14 amino acids.

This clone was counted between two and nine times. This chain links TRBV10-3 with TRBJ2-2, with TRBD2 matching 7 bases. Germline values: CDR1 ENHRY, CDR2 SYGVKD. The length of the CDR3 is 15 residues. The V gene end was trimmed by 2 bases and the J gene end by 2 bases; junction bases not matched to a gene: 2. The CDR3 reads CAISEGEGNTGELFF. The CDR3 bases are TGTGCCATCAGTGAGGGGGAGGGTAACACCGGGGAGCTGTTTTTT.

The V and J genes are TRBV19 and TRBJ1-2; 7 bases line up with TRBD1. The CDR3 runs 16 residues. Losses at the gene ends were 7 bases for V and 4 bases for J; bases not matched to a gene: 15. CDR1 is LNHDA and CDR2 is SQIVND in the germline V gene (reference sequence). For the CDR3, the DNA is TGTGCCAGTACCCAAAATCGACAGGGACGGACCTATGGCTACACCTTC. This encodes CASTQNRQGRTYGYTF.

The rearrangement links TRBV15 to TRBJ2-5; D is unclear. This CDR3 is 12 amino acids long. Germline CDR1 and CDR2: LNHNV and YYDKDF (reference sequence). Between the trimmed V and J ends, which lost 11 bases and 5 bases, there was a span of 15 bases. The CDR3 sequence is CAAGGVDETQYF. The CDR3, as DNA: TGTGCCGCCGGCGGCGTCGATGAGACCCAGTACTTC.

The J gene is TRBJ2-7, the V gene TRBV2; the D gene is possibly TRBD1 (5 bases). V shed 2 bases and J shed 5 bases, with 13 bases lying between them. The germline V gene has CDR1 SNHLY and CDR2 FYNNEI. The CDR3 totals 14 residues. CDR3 loop: CASSERPRAHEQYF. In nucleotides, the CDR3 is TGTGCCAGCAGTGAAAGGCCCAGGGCCCACGAGCAGTACTTC.

The chain employs TRBV7-9 and TRBJ2-3; tentative D call: TRBD2 (7 bases). CDR3 size: 18 residues. Trimming cost V 4 bases and J 0 bases, with 20 bases left between them. Germline CDR1 reads SEHNR; CDR2 reads FQNEAQ (reference sequence). The CDR3 sequence is CASSSPGGAGASTDTQYF. CDR3 DNA sequence: TGTGCCAGCAGCTCCCCCGGGGGCGCGGGGGCTAGCACAGATACGCAGTATTTT.

The chain joins TRBV7-2 to TRBJ2-7; D not certain. Deletions cut 4 bases from V and 3 bases from J, with 7 bases between. CDR1 and CDR2 from the germline V gene are SGHTA and FQGNSA. The CDR3 totals 12 residues. The CDR3, as DNA: TGTGCCAGCAGCTCTATAAACTACGAGCAGTACTTC. This encodes CASSSINYEQYF.

About this clone: Its ends do not fully match the called genes, so a read error is possible. The chain recombines TRBV28 with TRBJ1-1; D unclear. Germline V gives CDR1 MDHEN, CDR2 SYDVKM. CDR3 length equals 12 residues. For the CDR3, the DNA is TGTGCCACACTACAGAGGAACGCTGAAGCTTTCTTT. Encoded protein: CATLQRNAEAFF.

As concerns this clone: Distinct nucleotide sequences in the sample also encode this CDR3. The rearrangement joins TRBV18 to TRBJ2-5, with 7 bases matching TRBD1. J gave up 3 bases and V 3 bases, and 4 bases lay outside the gene matches. Germline values: CDR1 KGHSH, CDR2 LQKENI. This CDR3 has 14 residues. The CDR3 loop is CASSPLDREETQYF. CDR3 nucleotide sequence: TGTGCCAGCTCACCGCTAGACAGGGAAGAGACCCAGTACTTC.

The chain recombines TRBV18 with TRBJ1-1, with a tentative D call TRBD1 (6 bases). Germline V gives CDR1 KGHSH, CDR2 LQKENI. V was pared by 2 bases and J by 4 bases, with 11 bases between. This CDR3 has 14 amino acids. Here the CDR3 DNA reads TGTGCCAGCTCACCAGTAAAGGGGGGCACTGAAGCTTTCTTT. As protein: CASSPVKGGTEAFF.

This clone came up once. The rearrangement joins TRBV30 to TRBJ1-3; 7 bases match TRBD1. This CDR3 has 16 residues. Trimming cost V 1 base and J 2 bases; bases outside gene matches: 8. The V gene's germline CDR1 is GTSNPN and CDR2 SVGIG (reference sequence). CDR3 protein: CAWSGRRTGPGNTIYF. CDR3 DNA sequence: TGTGCCTGGAGTGGACGACGGACAGGACCTGGAAACACCATATATTTT. Combining the CDR3 with reference TRBV30 and TRBJ1-3 gives the whole variable domain SQTIHQWPATLVQPVGSPLSLECTVEGTSNPNLYWYRQAAGRGLQLLFYSVGIGQISSEVPQNLSASRPQDRQFILSSKKLLLSDSGFYLCAWSGRRTGPGNTIYFGEGSWLTVV.

About this clone: Mismatch with germline at one junction end may stem from a read error. The rearrangement joins TRBV15 to TRBJ1-5; D is unresolved. Germline CDR1 reads LNHNV; CDR2 reads YYDKDF (reference sequence). This CDR3 has 14 amino acids. The CDR3 reads CATSRPGSHQPQHF. The DNA of the CDR3 is TGTGCCACCAGCCGACCCGGTAGCCATCAGCCCCAGCATTTT.

The sample holds one count of this clone. The chain combines TRBV9 with TRBJ2-2, with 7 bases fitting TRBD2. The CDR3 has 15 amino acids. Germline trimming cut 1 base from V and 7 bases from J; bases unmatched to any gene: 7. The germline gives CDR1 SGDLS, CDR2 YYNGEE. CDR3 in DNA: TGTGCCAGCAGCGTATCCGGGAGGTGGGGCGGGGAGCTGTTTTTT. Amino acid sequence: CASSVSGRWGGELFF.

Written as DNA, the CDR3 is TGCGCCAGCGGCCAAGGCGGGAGTCTATACGAGCAGTACTTC. This gives the protein CASGQGGSLYEQYF. The chain joins TRBV5-1 to TRBJ2-7, with 7 bases that match TRBD2. Germline CDR1 SGHRS, CDR2 YFSETQ. V was pared by 7 bases and J by 4 bases, with 11 bases of the junction left unmatched. CDR3 length: 14 amino acids.